This is a list of T cell receptor beta chains from one sample in a study of T cell repertoires in cytomegalovirus infection. Using its own MiXCR run on the reads, TCRdb lists one record per CDR3 protein. The table records about 740,000 distinct CDR3 sequences, 35% of them present only once. The source material was PBMCs. These receptors all stem from a human donor in good health (CMV status not recorded). Some clones in this sample may be carry-over from other donors' samples. The CDR3 runs from the conserved cysteine through the conserved F or W. The order of the fields is clone size, V gene, D gene, J gene, CDR3 protein, CDR3 DNA. A D gene is named only where the DNA matches it firmly. Rows may omit the clone size; those that give it use once, few, many or a size class.

size: NA
V: TRBV7-2
D: TRBD1
J: TRBJ2-1
CDR3: CASSYSGQGRNEQFF
DNA: TGTGCCAGCAGCTACTCGGGACAGGGCCGCAATGAGCAGTTCTTC

size: few
V: TRBV7-2
D: NA
J: TRBJ1-2
CDR3: CASSLQGINYGYTF
DNA: TGTGCCAGCAGCTTACAAGGAATCAACTATGGCTACACCTTC

size: NA
V: TRBV20-1
D: TRBD2
J: TRBJ2-5
CDR3: CSASTLPSSGRRETQYF
DNA: TGCAGTGCTTCCACCCTTCCCTCTAGCGGGAGAAGAGAGACCCAGTACTTC

size: NA
V: TRBV6-5
D: NA
J: TRBJ2-3
CDR3: CASRIDSRPTSTDTHSF
DNA: TGTGCCAGCAGAATAGATAGCCGGCCTACTAGCACAGATACGCATTCTTTT

size: NA
V: TRBV28
D: TRBD2
J: TRBJ2-7
CDR3: CASSLGGRARGYEQYF
DNA: TGTGCCAGCAGTTTAGGCGGGAGGGCCCGGGGCTACGAGCAGTACTTC

size: few
V: TRBV9
D: TRBD1
J: TRBJ2-2
CDR3: CASGDSRGELFF
DNA: TGTGCCAGCGGGGACAGTCGCGGGGAGCTGTTTTTT

size: NA
V: TRBV2
D: NA
J: TRBJ1-1
CDR3: CASSGASVNREAFF
DNA: TGTGCCAGCAGTGGAGCCTCAGTGAACAGGGAAGCTTTCTTT

size: NA
V: TRBV7-2
D: NA
J: TRBJ2-1
CDR3: CASSFLSWSVLQFF
DNA: TGTGCCAGCAGCTTTCTATCATGGTCAGTATTGCAGTTCTTC

size: few
V: TRBV19
D: NA
J: TRBJ2-1
CDR3: CASSIWASRDEQFF
DNA: TGTGCCAGTAGTATTTGGGCTAGCCGGGATGAGCAGTTCTTC

size: NA
V: TRBV7-2
D: NA
J: TRBJ2-5
CDR3: CASSLAIGGDQYF
DNA: TGTGCCAGCAGCTTAGCGATAGGGGGGGACCAGTACTTC

size: NA
V: TRBV28
D: TRBD2
J: TRBJ2-3
CDR3: CASSSDPRLAPDTQYF
DNA: TGTGCCAGCAGTTCCGATCCACGACTAGCCCCAGATACGCAGTATTTT

size: many
V: TRBV7-2
D: NA
J: TRBJ2-2
CDR3: CASSHPSRSSGTGELFF
DNA: TGTGCCAGCAGCCATCCGTCCCGGAGCTCAGGCACCGGGGAGCTGTTTTTT

size: NA
V: TRBV4-1
D: TRBD2
J: TRBJ2-1
CDR3: CASSQEPRTSGDNEQFF
DNA: TGCGCCAGCAGCCAAGAACCTAGGACTAGCGGAGACAATGAGCAGTTCTTC

size: few
V: TRBV4-2
D: NA
J: TRBJ1-5
CDR3: CASSQDTRNQPQHF
DNA: TGTGCCAGCAGCCAAGATACGCGGAATCAGCCCCAGCATTTT

size: NA
V: TRBV11-2
D: NA
J: TRBJ2-5
CDR3: CASSLHAGRETQYF
DNA: TGTGCCAGCAGCTTACATGCGGGGAGGGAGACCCAGTACTTC